This T cell receptor beta chain was recorded in a study of T cell repertoires in cytomegalovirus infection. Whole-study results and caveats: Accumulated public TCR beta family frequency recognized individuals carrying CMV together with the relevant HLA. The ex vivo response was dominated by HLA-C-restricted CMV-specific TCR beta clonotypes.

Germline-derived CDR1 and CDR2 are MNHEY and SMNVEV (reference sequence). There are 15 residues in the CDR3. V was cut by 0 bases and J by 7 bases, with 15 bases left in between. TCRdb re-called the reads with MiXCR, one entry per CDR3 protein. The sample yields roughly 920,000 distinct CDR3 sequences, roughly 31% seen once. In regard to this clonotype: Its target is unknown.

The sequence was collected from a human donor in good health (CMV status not recorded). Some clones in this sample may be carry-over from other donors' samples. The V and J genes are TRBV27 and TRBJ1-2; tentative D call: TRBD1 (5 bases). Specimen: cultured CD8+ T cells from PBMCs, collected from culture after CMV antigen stimulation. The CDR3 reads CASSLSQEGLAGYTF. The CDR3 nucleotides are TGTGCCAGCAGTTTATCTCAGGAGGGACTCGCTGGCTACACCTTC.